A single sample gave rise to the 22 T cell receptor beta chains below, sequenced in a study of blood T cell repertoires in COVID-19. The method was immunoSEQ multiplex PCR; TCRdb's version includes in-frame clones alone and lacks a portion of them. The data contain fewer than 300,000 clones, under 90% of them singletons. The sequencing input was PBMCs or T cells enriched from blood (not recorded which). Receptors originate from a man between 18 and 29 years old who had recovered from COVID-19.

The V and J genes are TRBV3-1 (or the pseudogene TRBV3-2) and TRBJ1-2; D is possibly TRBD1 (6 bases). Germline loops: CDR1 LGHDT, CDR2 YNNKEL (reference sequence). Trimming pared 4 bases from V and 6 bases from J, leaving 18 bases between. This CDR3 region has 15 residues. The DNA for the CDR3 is TGTGCCAGCAGCCCAAGACAGGTCCCAGAGAATGGCTACACCTTC. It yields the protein CASSPRQVPENGYTF.

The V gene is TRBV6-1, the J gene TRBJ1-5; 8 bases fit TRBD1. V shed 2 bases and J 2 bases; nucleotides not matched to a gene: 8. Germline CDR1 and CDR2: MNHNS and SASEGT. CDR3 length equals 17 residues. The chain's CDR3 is CASSESGTGLGNQPQHF. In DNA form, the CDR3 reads TGTGCCAGCAGTGAATCCGGGACAGGCTTGGGCAATCAGCCCCAGCATTTT.

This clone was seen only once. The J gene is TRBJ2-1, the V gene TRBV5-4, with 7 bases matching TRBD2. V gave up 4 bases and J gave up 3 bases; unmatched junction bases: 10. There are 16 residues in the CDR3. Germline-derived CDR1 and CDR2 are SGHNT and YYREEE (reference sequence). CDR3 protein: CASSLNSGTIYNEQFF. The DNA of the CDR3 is TGTGCCAGCAGCCTGAACAGCGGGACGATCTACAATGAGCAGTTCTTC.

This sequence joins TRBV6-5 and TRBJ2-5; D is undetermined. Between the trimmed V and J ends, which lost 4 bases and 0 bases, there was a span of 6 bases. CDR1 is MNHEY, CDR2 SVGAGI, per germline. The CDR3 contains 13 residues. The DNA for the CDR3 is TGTGCCAGCAGTTTCCACAACCAAGAGACCCAGTACTTC. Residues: CASSFHNQETQYF.

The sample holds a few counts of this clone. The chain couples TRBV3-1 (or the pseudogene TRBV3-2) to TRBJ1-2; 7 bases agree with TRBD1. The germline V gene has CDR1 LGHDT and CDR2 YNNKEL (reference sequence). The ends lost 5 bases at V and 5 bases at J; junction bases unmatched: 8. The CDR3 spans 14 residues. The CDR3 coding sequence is TGTGCCAGCAGCTTTGGGACAGCGCAGTATGGCTACACCTTC. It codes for CASSFGTAQYGYTF.

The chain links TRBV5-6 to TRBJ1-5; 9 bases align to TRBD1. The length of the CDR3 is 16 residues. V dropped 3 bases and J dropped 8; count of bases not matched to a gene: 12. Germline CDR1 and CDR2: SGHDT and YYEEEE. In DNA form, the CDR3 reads TGTGCCAGCAGCTCCTTCACCGGGACAGGGAGGGAGCCCCAGCATTTT. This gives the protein CASSSFTGTGREPQHF.

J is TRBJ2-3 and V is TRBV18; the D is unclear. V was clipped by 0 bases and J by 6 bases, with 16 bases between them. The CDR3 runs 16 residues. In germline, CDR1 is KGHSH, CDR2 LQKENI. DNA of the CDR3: TGTGCCAGCTCACCACCGGCCGTTCTAATCAGGGATACGCAGTATTTT. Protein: CASSPPAVLIRDTQYF.

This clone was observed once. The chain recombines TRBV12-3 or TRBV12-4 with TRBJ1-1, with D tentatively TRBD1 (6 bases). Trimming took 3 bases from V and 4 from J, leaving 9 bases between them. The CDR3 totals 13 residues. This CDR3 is CASSLQGSTEAFF. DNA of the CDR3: TGTGCCAGCAGTTTGCAGGGGTCCACTGAAGCTTTCTTT.

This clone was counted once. The CDR3 loop reads CASSLGRGDYTF. The CDR3 coding sequence is TGTGCCAGCAGTTTGGGCAGGGGGGACTACACCTTC. The V and J genes are TRBV12-3 or TRBV12-4 and TRBJ1-2; 7 bases agree with TRBD1. The junction had 5 bases not matched to a gene; V was cut back by 3 bases and J by 10 bases. There are 12 residues in the CDR3.

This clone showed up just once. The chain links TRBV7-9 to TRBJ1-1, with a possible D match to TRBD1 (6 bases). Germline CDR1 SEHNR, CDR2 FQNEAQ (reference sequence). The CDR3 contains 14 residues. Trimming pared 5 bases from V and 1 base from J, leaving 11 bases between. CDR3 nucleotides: TGTGCCAGCAGCCCGGGACACGAGAACACTGAAGCTTTCTTT. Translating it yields CASSPGHENTEAFF.

Written as DNA, the CDR3 is TGTGCCAGCAGCTTAAACACGGGAACAGTGGATGGCTACACCTTC. Its translation: CASSLNTGTVDGYTF. The chain joins TRBV7-2 to TRBJ1-2, with no clear D. The V end was cut by 2 bases, the J end by 6 bases, with 16 bases between. Germline CDR1 is SGHTA and CDR2 is FQGNSA. The CDR3 covers 15 residues.

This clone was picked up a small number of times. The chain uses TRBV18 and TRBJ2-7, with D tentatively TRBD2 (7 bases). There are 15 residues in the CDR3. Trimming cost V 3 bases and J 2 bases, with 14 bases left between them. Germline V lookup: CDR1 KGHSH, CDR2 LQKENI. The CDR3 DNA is TGTGCCAGCTCACCGGGGGGGGCCAGGGCCTACGAGCAGTACTTC. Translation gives CASSPGGARAYEQYF.

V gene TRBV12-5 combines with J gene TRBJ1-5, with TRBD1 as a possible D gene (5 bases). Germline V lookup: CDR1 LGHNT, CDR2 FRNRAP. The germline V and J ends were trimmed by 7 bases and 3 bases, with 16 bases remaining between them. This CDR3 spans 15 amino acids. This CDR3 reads CASASSGGVNQPQHF. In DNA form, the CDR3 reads TGTGCTAGTGCCTCATCCGGAGGGGTCAATCAGCCCCAGCATTTT. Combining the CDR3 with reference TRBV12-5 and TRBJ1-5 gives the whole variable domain DARVTQTPRHKVTEMGQEVTMRCQPILGHNTVFWYRQTMMQGLELLAYFRNRAPLDDSGMPKDRFSAEMPDATLATLKIQPSEPRDSAVYFCASASSGGVNQPQHFGDGTRLSIL.

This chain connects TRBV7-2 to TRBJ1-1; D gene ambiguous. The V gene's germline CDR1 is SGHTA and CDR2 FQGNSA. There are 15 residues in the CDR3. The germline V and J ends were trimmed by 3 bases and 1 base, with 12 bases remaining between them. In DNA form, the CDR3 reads TGTGCCAGCAGCTTGTATGGAACGGGGAACACTGAAGCTTTCTTT. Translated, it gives CASSLYGTGNTEAFF.

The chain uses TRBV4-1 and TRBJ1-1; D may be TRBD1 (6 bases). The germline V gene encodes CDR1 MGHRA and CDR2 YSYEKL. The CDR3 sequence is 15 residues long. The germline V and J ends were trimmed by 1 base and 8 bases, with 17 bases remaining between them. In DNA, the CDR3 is TGCGCCAGCAGCCAAGTGGGCGAACTCGACAGGGAAGCTTTCTTT. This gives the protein CASSQVGELDREAFF.

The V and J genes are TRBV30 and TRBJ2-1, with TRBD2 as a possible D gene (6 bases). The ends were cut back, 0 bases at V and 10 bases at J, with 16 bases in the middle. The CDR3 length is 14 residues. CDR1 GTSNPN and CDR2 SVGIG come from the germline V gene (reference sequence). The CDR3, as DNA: TGTGCCTGGAGTGTACTTGCGGGGCCTAAGGAGCAGTTCTTC. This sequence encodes CAWSVLAGPKEQFF. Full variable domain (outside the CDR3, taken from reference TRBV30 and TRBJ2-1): SQTIHQWPATLVQPVGSPLSLECTVEGTSNPNLYWYRQAAGRGLQLLFYSVGIGQISSEVPQNLSASRPQDRQFILSSKKLLLSDSGFYLCAWSVLAGPKEQFFGPGTRLTVL.

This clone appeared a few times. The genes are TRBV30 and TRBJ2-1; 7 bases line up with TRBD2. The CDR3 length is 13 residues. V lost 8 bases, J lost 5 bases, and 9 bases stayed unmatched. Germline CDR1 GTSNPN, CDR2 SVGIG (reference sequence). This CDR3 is CAGIRDYHNEQFF. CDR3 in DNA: TGTGCCGGGATCCGGGACTACCACAATGAGCAGTTCTTC.

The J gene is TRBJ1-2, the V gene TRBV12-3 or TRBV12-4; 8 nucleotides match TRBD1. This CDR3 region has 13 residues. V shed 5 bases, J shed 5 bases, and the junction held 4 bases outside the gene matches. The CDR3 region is CASSKGQAYGYTF. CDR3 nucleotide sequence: TGTGCCAGCAGTAAGGGACAGGCGTATGGCTACACCTTC.

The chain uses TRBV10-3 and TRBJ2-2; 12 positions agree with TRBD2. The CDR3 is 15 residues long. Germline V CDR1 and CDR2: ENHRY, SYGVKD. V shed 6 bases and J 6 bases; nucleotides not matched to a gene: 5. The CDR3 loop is CAIRATSGSAGELFF. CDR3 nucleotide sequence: TGTGCCATCAGGGCGACTAGCGGGAGCGCCGGGGAGCTGTTTTTT.

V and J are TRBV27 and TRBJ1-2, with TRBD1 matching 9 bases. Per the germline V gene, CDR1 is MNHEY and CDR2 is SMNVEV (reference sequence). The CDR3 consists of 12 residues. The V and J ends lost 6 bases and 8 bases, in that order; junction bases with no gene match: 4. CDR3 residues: CASRTGGLGYTF. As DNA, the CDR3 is TGTGCCAGCAGGACAGGGGGGCTCGGCTACACCTTC.

The CDR3 DNA reads TGTGCCAGCAACGATCGGACAGGGGGGTCCTACGAGCAGTACTTC. This gives the protein CASNDRTGGSYEQYF. The rearrangement joins TRBV11-3 to TRBJ2-7; 10 positions agree with TRBD1. The CDR3 is 15 amino acids. J gave up 1 base and V 7 bases, and 7 bases lay outside the gene matches. Germline CDR1 is SGHNT and CDR2 is YENEEA.

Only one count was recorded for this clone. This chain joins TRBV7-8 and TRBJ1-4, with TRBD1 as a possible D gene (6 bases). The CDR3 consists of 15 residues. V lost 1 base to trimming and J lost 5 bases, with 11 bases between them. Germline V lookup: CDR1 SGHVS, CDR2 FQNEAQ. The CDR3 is CASSLGRGGNEKLFF. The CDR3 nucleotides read TGTGCCAGCAGCTTAGGGAGGGGGGGAAATGAAAAACTGTTTTTT.